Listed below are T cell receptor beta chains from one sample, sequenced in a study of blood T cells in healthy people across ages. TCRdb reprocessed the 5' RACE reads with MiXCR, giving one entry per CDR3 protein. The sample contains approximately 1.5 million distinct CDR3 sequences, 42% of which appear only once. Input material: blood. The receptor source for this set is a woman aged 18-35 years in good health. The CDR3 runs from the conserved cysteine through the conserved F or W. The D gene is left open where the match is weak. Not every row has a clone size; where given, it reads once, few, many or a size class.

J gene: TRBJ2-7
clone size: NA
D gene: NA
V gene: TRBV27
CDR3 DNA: TGTGCCAGCAGTTCGGGACTCGGCGAGCAGTACTTC
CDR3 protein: CASSSGLGEQYF

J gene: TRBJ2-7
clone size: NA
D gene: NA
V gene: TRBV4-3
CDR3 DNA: TGCGCCAGCAGCCAAGAAACAGGGATTTCAGCCGAGCAGTACTTC
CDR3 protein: CASSQETGISAEQYF

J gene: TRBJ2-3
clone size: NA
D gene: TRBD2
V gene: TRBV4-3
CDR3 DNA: TGCGCCAGCAGCCATTCCCGACTAGCGGGATCGGGGGCAGATACGCAGTATTTT
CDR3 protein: CASSHSRLAGSGADTQYF

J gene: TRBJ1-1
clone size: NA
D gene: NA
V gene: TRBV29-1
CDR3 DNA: TGCAGCGTGGGTGAACATTCGAACACTGAAGCTTTCTTT
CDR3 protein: CSVGEHSNTEAFF

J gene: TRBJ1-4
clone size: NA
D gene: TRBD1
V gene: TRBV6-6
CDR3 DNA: TGTGCCAGCAGTTCTCAGACAGGGGGCCCCGTTAATGAAAAACTGTTTTTT
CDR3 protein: CASSSQTGGPVNEKLFF

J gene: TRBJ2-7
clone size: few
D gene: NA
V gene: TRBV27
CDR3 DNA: TGTGCCAAACCGGACACGGCCTACGAGCAGTACTTC
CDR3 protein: CAKPDTAYEQYF

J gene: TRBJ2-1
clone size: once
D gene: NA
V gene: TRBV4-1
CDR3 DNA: TGCGCCAGCAGCCAAGATGGGCCGGAGAATTATGCTGACAATGAGCAGTTCTTC
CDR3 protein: CASSQDGPENYADNEQFF

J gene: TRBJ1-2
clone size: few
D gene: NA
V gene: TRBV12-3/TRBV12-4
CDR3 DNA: TGTGCCAGCAGTTCCGCAGACAGGAATGGCTACACCTTC
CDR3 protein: CASSSADRNGYTF

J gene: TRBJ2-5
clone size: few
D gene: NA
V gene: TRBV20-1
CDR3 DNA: TGCAGTGCTCCGGGACCCGGATTGTATAAGGAGACCCAGTACTTC
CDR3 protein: CSAPGPGLYKETQYF

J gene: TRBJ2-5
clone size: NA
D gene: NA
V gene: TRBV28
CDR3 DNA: TGTGCCAGCTTGTTACGGAAGGGCATCTACAATGAGCAGTACTTC
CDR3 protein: CASLLRKGIYNEQYF

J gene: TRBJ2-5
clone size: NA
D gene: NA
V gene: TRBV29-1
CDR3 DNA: TGCAGCGTACAAGGGAACAGTCAAGAGACCCAGTACTTC
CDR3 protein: CSVQGNSQETQYF

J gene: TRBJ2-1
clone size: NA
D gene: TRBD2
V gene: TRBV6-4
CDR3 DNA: TGTGCCAGCAGTGACTCAGGGGAGGGTTACAATGAGCAGTTCTTC
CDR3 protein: CASSDSGEGYNEQFF

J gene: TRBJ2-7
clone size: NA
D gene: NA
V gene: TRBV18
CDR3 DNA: TGTGCCAGCTCACCACCTCTGGCGTTCGAGCAGTACTTC
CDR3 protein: CASSPPLAFEQYF

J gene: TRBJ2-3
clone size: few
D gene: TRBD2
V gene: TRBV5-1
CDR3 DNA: TGCGCCAGCAGCTTGCAGGGCGGGGGGGCAGATACGCAGTATTTT
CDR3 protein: CASSLQGGGADTQYF

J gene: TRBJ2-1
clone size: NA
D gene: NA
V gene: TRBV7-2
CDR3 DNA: TGTGCCAGCAGCTTCCGGGACTCCCACAATGAGCAGTTCTTC
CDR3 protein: CASSFRDSHNEQFF

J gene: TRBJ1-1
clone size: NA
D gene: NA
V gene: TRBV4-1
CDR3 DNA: TGCGCCAGCAGCAGACCGGGACGGTCGAACACTGAAGCTTTCTTT
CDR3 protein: CASSRPGRSNTEAFF

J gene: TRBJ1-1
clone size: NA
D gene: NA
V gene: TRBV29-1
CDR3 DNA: TGCAGCGTTGTTAGGCCGACTGAAGCTTTCTTT
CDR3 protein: CSVVRPTEAFF

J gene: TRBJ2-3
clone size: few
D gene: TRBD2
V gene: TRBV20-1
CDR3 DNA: TGCAGTGCCCATGGGACTAGCGGGGCCACAGATACGCAGTATTTT
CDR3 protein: CSAHGTSGATDTQYF

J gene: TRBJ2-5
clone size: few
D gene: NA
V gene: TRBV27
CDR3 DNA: TGTGCCAGCAGTTTTTCTTTATCCCGGGAGACCCAGTACTTC
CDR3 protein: CASSFSLSRETQYF

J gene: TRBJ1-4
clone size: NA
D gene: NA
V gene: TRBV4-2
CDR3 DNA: TGTGCCAGCAGCCAAGATCGGGCAGGGTGGAGTGAAAAACTGTTTTTT
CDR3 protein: CASSQDRAGWSEKLFF

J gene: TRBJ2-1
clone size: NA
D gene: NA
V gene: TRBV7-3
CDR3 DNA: TGTGCCAGCAGCGACGGGACTCAGACCTACAATGAGCAGTTCTTC
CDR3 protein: CASSDGTQTYNEQFF

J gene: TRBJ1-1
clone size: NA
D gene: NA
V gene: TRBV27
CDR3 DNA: TGTGCCAGCAGTTTATCGCACAACACTGAAGCTTTCTTT
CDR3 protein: CASSLSHNTEAFF

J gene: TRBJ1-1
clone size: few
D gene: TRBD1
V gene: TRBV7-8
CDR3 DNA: TGTGCTAGCAGCTTAGAACTACCAGGGGGAACTGAAGCTTTCTTT
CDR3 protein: CASSLELPGGTEAFF

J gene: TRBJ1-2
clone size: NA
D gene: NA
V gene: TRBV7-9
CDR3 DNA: TGTGCCAGCAGCTTAGCAGGAACCTATGGCCACACCTTC
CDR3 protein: CASSLAGTYGHTF

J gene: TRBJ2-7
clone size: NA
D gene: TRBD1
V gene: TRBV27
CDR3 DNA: TGTGCCAGCAGTTCTGGGACAGGGGGAACCTACGAGCAGTACTTC
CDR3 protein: CASSSGTGGTYEQYF

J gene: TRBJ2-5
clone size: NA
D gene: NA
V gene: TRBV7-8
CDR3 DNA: TGTGCCAGCAGATGGCAGGGTGTAGAGACCCAGTACTTC
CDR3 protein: CASRWQGVETQYF

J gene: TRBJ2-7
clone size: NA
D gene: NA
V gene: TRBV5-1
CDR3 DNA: TGCGCCAGCAGCTCCCTCCCCGGTTCCTACGAGCAGTACTTC
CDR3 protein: CASSSLPGSYEQYF

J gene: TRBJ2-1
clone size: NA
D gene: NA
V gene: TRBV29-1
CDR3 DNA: TGCAGCGTTGCCCCTCTCACGAGCTCCTACAATGAGCAGTTCTTC
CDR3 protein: CSVAPLTSSYNEQFF

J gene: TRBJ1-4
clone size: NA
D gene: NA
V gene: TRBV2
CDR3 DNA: TGTGCCAGCAGTGAAGCCGTCGGAGACACCTCAACTAATGAAAAACTGTTTTTT
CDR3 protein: CASSEAVGDTSTNEKLFF

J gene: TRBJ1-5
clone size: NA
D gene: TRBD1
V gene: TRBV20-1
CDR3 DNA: TGCAGTGCTAGAACACAGGGGGGCGACCGGCAGCCCCAGCATTTT
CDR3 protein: CSARTQGGDRQPQHF

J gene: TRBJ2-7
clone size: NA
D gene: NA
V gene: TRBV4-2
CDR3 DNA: TGTGCCAGCAGCCAACTAGGTAGCGGATCCTACGAGCAGTACTTC
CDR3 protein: CASSQLGSGSYEQYF

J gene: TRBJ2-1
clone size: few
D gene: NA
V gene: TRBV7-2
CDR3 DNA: TGTGCCAGCAGCTTAGCCTGGACTACCGGTCACAATGAGCAGTTCTTC
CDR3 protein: CASSLAWTTGHNEQFF

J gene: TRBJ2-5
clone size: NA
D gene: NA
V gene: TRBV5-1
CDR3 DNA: TGCGCCAGCAGCCACCGAGGGGGCCAAGAGACCCAGTACTTC
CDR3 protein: CASSHRGGQETQYF

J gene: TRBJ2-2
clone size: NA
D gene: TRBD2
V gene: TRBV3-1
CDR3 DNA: TGTGCCAGCAGCCAAGACCCAGCGGGAGCGGACACCGGGGAGCTGTTTTTT
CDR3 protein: CASSQDPAGADTGELFF

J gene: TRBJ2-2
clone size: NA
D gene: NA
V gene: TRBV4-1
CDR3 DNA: TGCGCCAGCAGCTCCCCCCAACGGGGGAAGACCGGGGAGCTGTTTTTT
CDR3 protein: CASSSPQRGKTGELFF

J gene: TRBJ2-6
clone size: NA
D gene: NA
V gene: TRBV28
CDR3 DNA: TGTGCCAGCAGTTTTGGGGGTTTGGGGGCCAACGTCCTGACTTTC
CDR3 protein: CASSFGGLGANVLTF

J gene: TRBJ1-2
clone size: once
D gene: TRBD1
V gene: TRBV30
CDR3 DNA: TGTGCCGGAAGACAGGGGGCGGCTTATGGCTACACCTTC
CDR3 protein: CAGRQGAAYGYTF

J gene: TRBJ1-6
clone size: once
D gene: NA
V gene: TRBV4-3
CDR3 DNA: TGCGCCAGCAGCCAAGAGATCGGAAATTCACCCCTCCACTTT
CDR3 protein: CASSQEIGNSPLHF

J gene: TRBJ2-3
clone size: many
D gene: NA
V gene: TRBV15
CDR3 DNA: TGTGCCACCAGCAACAACCGTCTAAGCACAGATACGCAGTATTTT
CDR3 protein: CATSNNRLSTDTQYF

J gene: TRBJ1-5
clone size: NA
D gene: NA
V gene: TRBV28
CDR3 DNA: TGTGCCAGCAGTTTATTTCGTGTGCGGGCGGAACACCGTAGTCAGCCCCAGCATTTT
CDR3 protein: CASSLFRVRAEHRSQPQHF

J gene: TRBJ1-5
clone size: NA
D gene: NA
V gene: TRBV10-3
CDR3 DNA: TGTGCCATCAGTGATGGCGGGCCCAATCAGCCCCAGCATTTT
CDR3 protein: CAISDGGPNQPQHF

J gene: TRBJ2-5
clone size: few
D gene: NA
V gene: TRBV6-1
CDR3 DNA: TGTGCCAGCAGCGTATTGTGGTCCGGAGAGACCCAGTACTTC
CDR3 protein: CASSVLWSGETQYF

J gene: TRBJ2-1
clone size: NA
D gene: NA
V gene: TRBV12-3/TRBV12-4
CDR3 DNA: TGTGCCAGCAGTTACCTAGCGTTTTGGGGGAATGAGCAGTTCTTC
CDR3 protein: CASSYLAFWGNEQFF

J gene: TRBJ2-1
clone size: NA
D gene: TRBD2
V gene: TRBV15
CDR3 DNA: TGTGCCACCAGCAGAGTGGGCGCGGGAGTCTACAATGAGCAGTTCTTC
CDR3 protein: CATSRVGAGVYNEQFF

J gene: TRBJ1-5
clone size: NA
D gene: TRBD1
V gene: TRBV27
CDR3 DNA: TGTGCCAGCGGACAGGTGGGGGGCAATCAGCCCCAGCATTTT
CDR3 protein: CASGQVGGNQPQHF

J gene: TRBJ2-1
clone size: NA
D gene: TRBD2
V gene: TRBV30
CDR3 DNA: TGTGCCTGGAGAACGGGGCTAGCGGCCAATGAGCAGTTCTTC
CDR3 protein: CAWRTGLAANEQFF

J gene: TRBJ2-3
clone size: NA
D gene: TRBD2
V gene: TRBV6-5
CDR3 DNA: TGTGCCAGCAGTTCGCGGGGGGACCCTAGCACAGATACGCAGTATTTT
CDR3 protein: CASSSRGDPSTDTQYF

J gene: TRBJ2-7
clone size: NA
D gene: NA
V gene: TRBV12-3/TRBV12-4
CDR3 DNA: TGTGTCAGCAGAGACCGCCGGGGCACTTCCTACGAGCAGTACTTC
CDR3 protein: CVSRDRRGTSYEQYF